This T cell receptor (beta chain) came from a study of blood T cell repertoires in COVID-19. A note on this clone: Other nucleotide sequences in the sample specify the same CDR3.

Produced via immunoSEQ multiplex PCR; TCRdb's table is partial and in-frame only. This sample yields around 190,000 clones, of which 80% to 85% are seen a single time; less than 10% belongs to the top ten. The specimen was peripheral blood. The sequence derives from a woman in her seventies with COVID-19, enrolled during active disease.

As DNA, the CDR3 is TGCGCCAGCAGCTTTGGACTAGCGGGAGGTTATAATGAGCAGTTCTTC. Translated, it gives CASSFGLAGGYNEQFF. The chain carries TRBV5-1 and TRBJ2-1; TRBD2 matches at 14 bases. This CDR3 is built from 16 residues. Per the germline V gene, CDR1 is SGHRS and CDR2 is YFSETQ. J lost 7 bases, V lost 2 bases, and 5 bases had no gene match. The full variable domain, in which reference TRBV5-1 and TRBJ2-1 provide the parts outside the CDR3, is KAGVTQTPRYLIKTRGQQVTLSCSPISGHRSVSWYQQTPGQGLQFLFEYFSETQRNKGNFPGRFSGRQFSNSRSEMNVSTLELGDSALYLCASSFGLAGGYNEQFFGPGTRLTVL.